Here is one T cell receptor (beta chain) with its context. The data are from a study of cytomegalovirus exposure and HLA in healthy donors. Germline CDR1 SGHVS, CDR2 FQNEAQ. The length of the CDR3 is 18 residues. The germline V and J ends were trimmed by 5 bases and 4 bases, with 26 bases remaining between them. The study ran its PCR with 60 Vbeta and 13 Jbeta primers. Some clones are missing from TCRdb's copy, which holds only in-frame ones; the method was immunoSEQ multiplex PCR. The sample includes fewer than 200,000 clones, around three quarters of them seen just once. Sequencing was carried out using PBMCs. This clonotype was sampled from a boy between 10 and 17 years old in good health and CMV-seronegative. The chain joins TRBV7-8 to TRBJ2-5; maybe TRBD1 (5 bases). CDR3 DNA: TGTGCCAGCAGCCCATCCCCGAAAGAAGGCAGGGTGACAGAGACCCAGTACTTC. It encodes CASSPSPKEGRVTETQYF.